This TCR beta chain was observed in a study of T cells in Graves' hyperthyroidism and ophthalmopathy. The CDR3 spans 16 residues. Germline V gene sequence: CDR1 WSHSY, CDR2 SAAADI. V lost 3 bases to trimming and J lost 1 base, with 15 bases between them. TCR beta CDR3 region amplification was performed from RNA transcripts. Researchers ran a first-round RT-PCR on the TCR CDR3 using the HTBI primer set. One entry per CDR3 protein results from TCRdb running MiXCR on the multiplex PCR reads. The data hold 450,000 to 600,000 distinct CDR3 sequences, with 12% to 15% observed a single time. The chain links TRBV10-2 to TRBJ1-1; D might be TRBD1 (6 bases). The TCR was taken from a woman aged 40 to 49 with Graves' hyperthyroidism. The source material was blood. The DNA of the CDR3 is TGCGCCAGCAGTGACCCCACGACGACAGGGAACACTGAAGCTTTCTTT. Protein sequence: CASSDPTTTGNTEAFF.